This T cell receptor beta chain is from a study of neoadjuvant nivolumab and ipilimumab in lung cancer (dated by TCRdb to about 2020). For the wider study: Intravenous nivolumab was dosed at 3 mg/kg on days 1, 15 and 29, and in the combination arm ipilimumab 1 mg/kg was added on day 1 only. For each study arm, the primary endpoint of the trial was the rate of major pathologic response (MPR) in the intention-to-treat population. A total of roughly 45 patients with operable NSCLC were treated in the trial, with about 23 randomized to nivolumab monotherapy and some 20 randomized to nivolumab plus ipilimumab. The study compared TCR repertoires in pretherapy (baseline) peripheral blood with TCR repertoires in tumors resected at surgery after neoadjuvant immune checkpoint blockade. Matched pretherapy and resected tumor pairs were analyzed for seven patients: four treated with nivolumab and three with nivolumab plus ipilimumab. The paper's findings and limits, for the study overall: A small number of samples underwent TCR sequencing. No significant correlation was found between TCR clonality and pathologic tumor regression, and only one major-pathologic-response sample was available for the clonality analysis. Compared with tumor-adjacent uninvolved lung, resected tumors had greater TCR richness and clonality, and increases showed up in more of the dual-therapy-treated tumors. Richness in tumors resected after neoadjuvant therapy showed a positive correlation with pretherapy blood TCR richness (Spearman R = 0.82). From pretherapy to surgery, tumor T-cell richness and clonality increased in three of three dual-therapy tumors but in only two of four nivolumab-treated tumors.

Notes on this clone: The target of this receptor is not known. Nothing much larger sits one base from this clone, and base qualities are not available.

Library generation was performed with the immunoSEQ multiplex PCR assay. In the paper's pipeline: Repertoires were summarized in terms of richness and clonality, and significantly expanded and contracted clones between pre- and post-therapy samples were identified. TCRdb provides this immuneACCESS table in a form limited to in-frame rearrangements. Some clones are lacking; in checked studies, under half of them reflect an unresolved V gene, and why the rest are absent is not known. For V, J and clone size, that table is used; D and trimming come from the DNA. The sample yields tens of thousands of clones; approximately 90% were counted once. The ten biggest clones cover around 3.7% of the sample. The sample's time point label, in plain terms: pretherapy, before neoadjuvant immune checkpoint inhibitors. Samples were obtained from the phase 2 randomized NEOSTAR trial, in which neoadjuvant nivolumab or nivolumab plus ipilimumab followed by surgery was tested in operable NSCLC.

This receptor was taken from an adult with non-small cell lung cancer. Some clones in this sample may be carry-over from other donors' samples. The specimen comprised blood, sampled before neoadjuvant nivolumab, alone or with ipilimumab.

In nucleotide form, the sequence is TGTGCCAGCAGCCAAAGGGCGGGAGGGAGGTCCGGGGAGCTGTTTTTT. Its coded protein is CASSQRAGGRSGELFF. Rearrangement joined TRBV7-3 to TRBJ2-2; TRBD2 lines up with 9 middle nucleotides. From V the trimming removes 5 bases and from J it removes 6 bases, while the gene matches leave 10 bases of the junction unaccounted for. CDR1 is given as SGHTA and CDR2 as FQGTGA, both from the germline V gene. The CDR3 measures 16 amino acids from cysteine to phenylalanine. The kept DNA is CDR3 alone, 48 bases in frame from the first base.